The clone carrying this T cell receptor (beta chain) was detected only once. These data are taken from a study of T cell changes during pregnancy in multiple sclerosis. Assay: immunoSEQ multiplex PCR; the TCRdb copy retains only in-frame clones and omits some. The table shows about 50,000 clones, with approximately 94% occurring only once. CDR1 MNHEY and CDR2 SVGAGI come from the germline V gene. This CDR3 is built from 13 residues. Trimming cost V 6 bases and J 3 bases, with 11 bases left between them. The specimen comprised CD4+ T cells from peripheral blood mononuclear cells, sampled in the third trimester of pregnancy. The clonotype originates from a female donor with multiple sclerosis, enrolled in a pregnancy study. The rearrangement links TRBV6-5 to TRBJ1-1; D perhaps matches TRBD1 (6 bases). CDR3 nucleotides: TGTGCCAGCAGCCTTCGACAGGACACTGAAGCTTTCTTT. It codes for CASSLRQDTEAFF.